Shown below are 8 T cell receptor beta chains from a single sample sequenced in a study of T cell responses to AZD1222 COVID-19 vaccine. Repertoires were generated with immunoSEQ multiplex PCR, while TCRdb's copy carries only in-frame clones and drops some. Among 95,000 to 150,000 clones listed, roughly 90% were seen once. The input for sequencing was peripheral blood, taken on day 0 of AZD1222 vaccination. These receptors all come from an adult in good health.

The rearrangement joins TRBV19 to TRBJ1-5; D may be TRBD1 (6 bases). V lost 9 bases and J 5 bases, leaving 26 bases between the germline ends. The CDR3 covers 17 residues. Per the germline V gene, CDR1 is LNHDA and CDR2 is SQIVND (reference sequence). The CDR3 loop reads CASRPHTGGSLYQPQHF. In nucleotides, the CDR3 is TGTGCCAGCAGACCCCACACCGGGGGCTCCCTCTATCAGCCCCAGCATTTT.

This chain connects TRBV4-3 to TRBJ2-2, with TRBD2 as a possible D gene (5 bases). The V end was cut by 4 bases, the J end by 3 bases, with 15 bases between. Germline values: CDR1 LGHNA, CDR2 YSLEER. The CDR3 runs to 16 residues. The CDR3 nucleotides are TGCGCCAGCAGCCCATTTGGCTCCGGGGACACCGGGGAGCTGTTTTTT. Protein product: CASSPFGSGDTGELFF.

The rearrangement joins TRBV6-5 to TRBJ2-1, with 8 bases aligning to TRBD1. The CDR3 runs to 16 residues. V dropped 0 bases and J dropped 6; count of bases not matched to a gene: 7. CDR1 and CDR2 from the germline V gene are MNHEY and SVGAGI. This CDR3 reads CASSYSAQGARNEQFF. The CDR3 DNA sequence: TGTGCCAGCAGTTACTCGGCCCAGGGGGCGCGCAATGAGCAGTTCTTC.

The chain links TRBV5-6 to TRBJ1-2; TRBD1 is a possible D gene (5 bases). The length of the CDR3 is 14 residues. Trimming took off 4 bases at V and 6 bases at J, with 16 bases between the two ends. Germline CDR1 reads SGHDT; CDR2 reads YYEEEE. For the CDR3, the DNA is TGTGCCAGCAGCGCCAGTGGAGGGGCGCATGGCTACACCTTC. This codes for CASSASGGAHGYTF.

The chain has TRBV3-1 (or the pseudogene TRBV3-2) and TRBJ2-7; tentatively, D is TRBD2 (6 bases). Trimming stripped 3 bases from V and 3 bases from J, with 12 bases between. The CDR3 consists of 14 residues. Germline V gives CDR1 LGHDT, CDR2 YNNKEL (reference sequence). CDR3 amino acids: CASSHGTRNYEQYF. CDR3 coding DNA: TGTGCCAGCAGCCACGGGACTCGGAACTACGAGCAGTACTTC.

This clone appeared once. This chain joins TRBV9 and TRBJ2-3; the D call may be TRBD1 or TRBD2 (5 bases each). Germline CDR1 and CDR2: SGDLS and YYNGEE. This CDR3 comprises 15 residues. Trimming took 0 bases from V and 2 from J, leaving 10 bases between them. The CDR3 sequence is CASSVGVGDTDTQYF. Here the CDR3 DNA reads TGTGCCAGCAGCGTAGGGGTGGGGGACACAGATACGCAGTATTTT.

As DNA, the CDR3 is TGTGCCACCCGGGACAGTGATTCCTATGGCTACACCTTC. This gives the protein CATRDSDSYGYTF. The chain recombines TRBV24-1 with TRBJ1-2; TRBD1 matches 7 bases. The CDR3 is made up of 13 amino acids. V trimming: 9 bases; J trimming: 4 bases; junction bases outside the gene matches: 7. Germline CDR1 KGHDR, CDR2 SFDVKD.

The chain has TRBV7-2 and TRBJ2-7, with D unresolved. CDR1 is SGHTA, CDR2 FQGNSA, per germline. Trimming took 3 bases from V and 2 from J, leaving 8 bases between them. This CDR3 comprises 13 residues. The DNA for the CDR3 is TGTGCCAGCAGCTTTGATTATGCCTACGAGCAGTACTTC. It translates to CASSFDYAYEQYF.